The text below deals with one T cell receptor (beta chain). The entry originates in a study of blood T cell repertoires in COVID-19. Per the germline V gene, CDR1 is SGHTA and CDR2 is FQGTGA. Unmatched junction bases numbered 11, after V lost 5 bases and J lost 1 base. The CDR3 totals 17 residues. Sequencing was performed with immunoSEQ multiplex PCR; in TCRdb, only in-frame clones are kept and a portion is missing. The sample has over 200,000 clones, 75% to 95% seen once. What was sequenced was peripheral blood. V and J are TRBV7-3 and TRBJ1-1; TRBD1 aligns across 9 bases. The receptor was isolated from a person aged 18 to 35 with COVID-19, enrolled during active disease. CDR3 residues: CASSPTGTGIWNTEAFF. The CDR3 DNA reads as TGTGCCAGCAGCCCGACCGGGACAGGGATATGGAACACTGAAGCTTTCTTT.